The present T cell receptor (beta chain) was sequenced within a study of cytomegalovirus exposure and HLA in healthy donors. In regard to this clone: The antigen remains undetermined.

General study results and limits: Later on, an analysis showed TCR association rates differing by HLA locus, with DRB1 the most and HLA-C the fewest. Listed as cytomegalovirus-associated were 150 or so TCR beta chains. In an earlier analysis, productive rearrangement rates for most beta V segments clustered near 87% or 30%. When the data were analyzed later, several of the most significant clusters appeared to be linked to common viral pathogens.

PCR was performed using 60 Vbeta and 13 Jbeta primers. TCRdb keeps only in-frame clones here, not all; method: immunoSEQ multiplex PCR. The table records 150,000 to 250,000 clones, roughly 79% of them present only once. Germline assignment: CDR1 SGHDT and CDR2 YYEEEE. The CDR3 is 13 amino acids. The V end lost 2 bases, the J end lost 5 bases, and 10 bases lay between the germline ends. Material: PBMCs. The rearrangement links TRBV5-6 to TRBJ2-5, with unresolved D. The TCR sequence derives from a man aged 25 to 40 in good health and CMV-seronegative. CDR3 sequence (DNA): TGTGCCAGCAGCTTCGTCGTTGCGGAGACCCAGTACTTC. Its translation: CASSFVVAETQYF.